A single sample is the source of the 11 T cell receptor beta chains below, sequenced in a study of patients and donors after allogeneic stem cell transplantation. MiXCR, run by TCRdb on the RT-PCR reads, gives a single entry per CDR3 protein. The table has about a million distinct CDR3 sequences, about 20% seen once. The sequenced sample consisted of blood, either unsorted or a sorted T cell fraction (not recorded which). The receptor source for this set is a human donor who was either an allogeneic HSCT recipient or a stem cell or donor lymphocyte infusion donor (not recorded which). It is not recorded whose cells these are; they may come from a transplant donor.

This clonotype was found many times. V gene TRBV20-1 combines with J gene TRBJ2-3, with TRBD2 identical over 10 bases. V shed 0 bases and J 3 bases; nucleotides not matched to a gene: 15. This CDR3 spans 19 amino acids. The germline CDR1 and CDR2 sequences are DFQATT and SNEGSKA (reference sequence). The CDR3 DNA follows: TGCAGTGCTAGAGAGTTGGGTCGGGCTAGCGGGGGTTTTACAGATACGCAGTATTTT. It is translated as CSARELGRASGGFTDTQYF.

This clonotype was found a few times. The chain couples TRBV25-1 to TRBJ1-2; the D gene is possibly TRBD1 (5 bases). The CDR3 has 12 residues. The ends were cut back, 7 bases at V and 5 bases at J, with 11 bases in the middle. CDR1 MGHDK and CDR2 SYGVNS come from the germline V gene. This CDR3 reads CASTGTVYGYTF. In nucleotides, the CDR3 is TGTGCCAGCACAGGGACCGTTTATGGCTACACCTTC.

This chain links TRBV27 with TRBJ2-5; D not certain. The CDR3 spans 14 residues. V was shortened by 6 bases and J by 5 bases, with 16 bases between the two germline ends. Germline values: CDR1 MNHEY, CDR2 SMNVEV (reference sequence). Here the CDR3 reads CASRDVPEAETQYF. The CDR3, as DNA: TGTGCCAGCAGAGACGTGCCTGAGGCGGAGACCCAGTACTTC.

This clonotype was counted a few times. This chain joins TRBV9 and TRBJ2-5; the match to TRBD2 covers 8 bases. Germline values: CDR1 SGDLS, CDR2 YYNGEE. Unmatched junction bases numbered 9, after V lost 0 bases and J lost 5 bases. This CDR3 is built from 16 residues. The CDR3 DNA is TGTGCCAGCAGCGTAGGTGGGACTAGGGCCACCGAGACCCAGTACTTC. It translates to CASSVGGTRATETQYF.

The CDR3 loop is CASSPRDPTYEQYF. In DNA form, the CDR3 reads TGCGCCAGCAGCCCCCGGGACCCAACCTACGAGCAGTACTTC. The chain recombines TRBV4-1 with TRBJ2-7; the D call may be TRBD1 or TRBD2 (5 bases each). The CDR3 totals 14 residues. V lost 4 bases to trimming and J lost 2 bases, with 12 bases between them. Germline V gene data show CDR1 as MGHRA and CDR2 as YSYEKL.

CDR3 amino acids: CASSLISGGSSYEQYF. DNA for the CDR3: TGTGCCAGCAGCTTAATCTCGGGGGGATCTTCCTACGAGCAGTACTTC. The V and J genes are TRBV7-2 and TRBJ2-7; 7 bases match TRBD2. After removal of 2 bases from V and 1 base from J, the junction contained 8 bases not matched to a gene. In germline, CDR1 is SGHTA, CDR2 FQGNSA. CDR3 length equals 16 residues.

The CDR3 nucleotides read TGTGCCTGGAGTGAAAACAGGGACCGTAATGAAAAACTGTTTTTT. Amino acids: CAWSENRDRNEKLFF. This rearrangement joins TRBV30 to TRBJ1-4; tentatively, D is TRBD1 (6 bases). V was shortened by 1 base and J by 4 bases, with 13 bases between the two germline ends. Per germline, CDR1 GTSNPN and CDR2 SVGIG (reference sequence). The CDR3 runs to 15 residues.

As to this clonotype: An end of the junction does not agree with germline; a read error may underlie this. The chain employs TRBV7-7 and TRBJ2-3, with 7 bases lining up with TRBD2. In germline, CDR1 is SSHAT, CDR2 FNYEAQ (reference sequence). The length of the CDR3 is 16 residues. CDR3 DNA: TGTGCTAGCAGCTTAGGTACAGCGGGAAAAAAAGATACGCAGTATTTT. Its translation: CASSLGTAGKKDTQYF.

V gene TRBV29-1 combines with J gene TRBJ2-3; 7 positions agree with TRBD1. V shed 6 bases, J shed 3 bases, and the junction held 15 bases outside the gene matches. This CDR3 has 16 residues. Germline CDR1 and CDR2: SQVTM and ANQGSEA. CDR3 in DNA: TGCAGCGTCCTCTCCGGAAAGGGGGCAAGGACAGATACGCAGTATTTT. It is translated as CSVLSGKGARTDTQYF.

CDR3 sequence (DNA): TGTGCCAGCAGTGAACAGGGGAGCTCCTATAATTCACCCCTCCACTTT. This encodes CASSEQGSSYNSPLHF. The J gene is TRBJ1-6, the V gene TRBV6-1; possibly TRBD1 for D (6 bases). The CDR3 is 16 residues long. The germline V gene encodes CDR1 MNHNS and CDR2 SASEGT. V was shortened by 2 bases and J by 0 bases, with 8 bases between the two germline ends.

This clonotype was found a few times. V is TRBV6-1 and J is TRBJ2-1; D may match TRBD1 or TRBD2 (5 bases each). CDR1 and CDR2 (germline): MNHNS, SASEGT. CDR3 length: 14 amino acids. The germline V and J ends were trimmed by 7 bases and 5 bases, with 15 bases remaining between them. CDR3 sequence reads: CASIPGPTNNEQFF. The DNA of the CDR3 is TGTGCCAGCATTCCGGGGCCTACAAACAATGAGCAGTTCTTC.